This TCR beta chain is from a study of T cells after yellow fever vaccination. This CDR3 comprises 16 residues. Germline CDR1 reads SGDLS; CDR2 reads YYNGEE. V lost 1 base and J lost 0, with 12 bases in between. As regards this clonotype: Its matching antigen is unknown.

Study-wide results and caveats: In post-booster samples, most primary-vaccination clones reappeared (approximately 96% CD4, 88% CD8).

Universal primer sites and UMIs were introduced during 5'RACE template-switching synthesis of TCR cDNA. TCRdb independently ran MiXCR on the 5' RACE reads; one entry per CDR3 protein. The table includes about 220,000 distinct CDR3 sequences, about 7% detected once. The sequencing used CD4+ T cells sorted from PBMCs, collected on the day of the yellow fever booster vaccination. This receptor was obtained from a young man who received the YFV17D yellow fever vaccine. The chain carries TRBV9 and TRBJ2-3; D not certain. CDR3 residues: CASSVSPTASTDTQYF. The DNA of the CDR3 is TGTGCCAGCAGCGTAAGCCCGACTGCTAGCACAGATACGCAGTATTTT.